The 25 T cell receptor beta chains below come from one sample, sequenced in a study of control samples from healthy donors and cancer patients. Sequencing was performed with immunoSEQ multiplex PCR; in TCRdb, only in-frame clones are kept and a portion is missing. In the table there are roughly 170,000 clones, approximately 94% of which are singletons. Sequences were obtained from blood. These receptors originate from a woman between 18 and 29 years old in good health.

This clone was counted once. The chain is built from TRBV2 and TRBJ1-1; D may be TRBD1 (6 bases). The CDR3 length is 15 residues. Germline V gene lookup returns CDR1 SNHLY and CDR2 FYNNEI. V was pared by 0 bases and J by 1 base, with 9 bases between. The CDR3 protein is CASSEATGANTEAFF. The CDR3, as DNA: TGTGCCAGCAGTGAAGCGACGGGGGCGAACACTGAAGCTTTCTTT.

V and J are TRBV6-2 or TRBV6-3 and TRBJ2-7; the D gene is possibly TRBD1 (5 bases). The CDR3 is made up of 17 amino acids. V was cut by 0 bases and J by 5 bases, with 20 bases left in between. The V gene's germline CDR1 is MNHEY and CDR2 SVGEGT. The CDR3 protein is CASSYSLDSLPGDEQYF. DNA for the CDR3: TGTGCCAGCAGTTACTCTCTCGACAGTCTCCCTGGGGACGAGCAGTACTTC.

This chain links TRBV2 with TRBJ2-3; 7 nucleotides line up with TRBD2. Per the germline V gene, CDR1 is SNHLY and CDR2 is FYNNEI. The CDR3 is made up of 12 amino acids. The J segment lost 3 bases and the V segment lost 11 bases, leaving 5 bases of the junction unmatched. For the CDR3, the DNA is TGTGCCTGGGGGGGGTTGACAGATACGCAGTATTTT. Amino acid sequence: CAWGGLTDTQYF.

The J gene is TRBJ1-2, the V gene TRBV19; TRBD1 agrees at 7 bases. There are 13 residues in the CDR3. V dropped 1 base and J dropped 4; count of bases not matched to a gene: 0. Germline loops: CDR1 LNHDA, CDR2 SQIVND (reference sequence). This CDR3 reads CASSIGQGYGYTF. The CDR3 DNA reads TGTGCCAGTAGTATAGGACAGGGCTATGGCTACACCTTC.

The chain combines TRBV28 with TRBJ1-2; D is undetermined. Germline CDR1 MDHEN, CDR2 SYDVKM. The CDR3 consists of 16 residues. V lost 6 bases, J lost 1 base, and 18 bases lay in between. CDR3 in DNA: TGTGCCAGCAGCTCCTCTTTCGGTGGGATTAACTATGGCTACACCTTC. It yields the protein CASSSSFGGINYGYTF.

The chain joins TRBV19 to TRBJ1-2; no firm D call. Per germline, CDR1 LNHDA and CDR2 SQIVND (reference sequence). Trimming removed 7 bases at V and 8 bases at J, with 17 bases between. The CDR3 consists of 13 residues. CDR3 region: CASTITSGWGYTF. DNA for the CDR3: TGTGCCAGTACAATTACATCGGGATGGGGCTACACCTTC.

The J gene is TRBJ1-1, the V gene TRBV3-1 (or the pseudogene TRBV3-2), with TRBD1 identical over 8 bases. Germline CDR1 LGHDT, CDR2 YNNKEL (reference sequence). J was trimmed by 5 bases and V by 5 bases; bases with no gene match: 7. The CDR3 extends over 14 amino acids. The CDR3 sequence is CASSYTGGGTEAFF. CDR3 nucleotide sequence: TGTGCCAGCAGCTACACAGGGGGTGGTACTGAAGCTTTCTTT.

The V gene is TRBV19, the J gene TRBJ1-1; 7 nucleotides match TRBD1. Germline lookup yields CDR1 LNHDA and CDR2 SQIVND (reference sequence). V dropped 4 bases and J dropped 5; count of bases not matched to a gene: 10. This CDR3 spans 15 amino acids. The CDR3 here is CASSTSWTGRTEAFF. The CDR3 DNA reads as TGTGCCAGTAGTACCTCCTGGACAGGACGGACTGAAGCTTTCTTT.

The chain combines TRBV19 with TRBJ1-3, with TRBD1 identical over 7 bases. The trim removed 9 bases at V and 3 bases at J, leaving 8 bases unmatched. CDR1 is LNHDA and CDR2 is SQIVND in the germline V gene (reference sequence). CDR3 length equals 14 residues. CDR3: CASGSHRGGNTIYF. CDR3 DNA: TGTGCCAGCGGAAGCCACAGGGGTGGAAACACCATATATTTT.

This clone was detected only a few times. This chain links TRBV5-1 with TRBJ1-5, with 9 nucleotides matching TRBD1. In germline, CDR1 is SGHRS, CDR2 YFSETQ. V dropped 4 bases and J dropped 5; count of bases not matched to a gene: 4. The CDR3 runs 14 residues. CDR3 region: CASSTTGGHQPQHF. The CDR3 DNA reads TGCGCCAGCAGCACAACAGGGGGCCATCAGCCCCAGCATTTT.

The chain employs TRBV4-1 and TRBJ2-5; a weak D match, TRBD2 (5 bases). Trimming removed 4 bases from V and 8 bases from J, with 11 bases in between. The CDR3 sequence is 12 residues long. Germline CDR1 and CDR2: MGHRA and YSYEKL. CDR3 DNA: TGCGCCAGCAGCCTCCATCCGGGAACCCAGTACTTC. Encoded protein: CASSLHPGTQYF.

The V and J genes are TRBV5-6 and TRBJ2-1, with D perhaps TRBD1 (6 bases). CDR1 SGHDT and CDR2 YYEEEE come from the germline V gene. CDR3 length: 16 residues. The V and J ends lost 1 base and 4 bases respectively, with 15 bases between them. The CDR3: CASSLYHREIYNEQFF. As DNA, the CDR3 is TGTGCCAGCAGCTTGTACCACAGGGAGATTTACAATGAGCAGTTCTTC.

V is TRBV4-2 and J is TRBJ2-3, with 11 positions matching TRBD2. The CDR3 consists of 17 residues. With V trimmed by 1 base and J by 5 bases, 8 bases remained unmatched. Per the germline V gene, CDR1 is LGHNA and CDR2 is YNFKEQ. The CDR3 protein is CASSQVSGGGKIDTQYF. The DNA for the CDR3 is TGTGCCAGCAGCCAAGTTAGCGGGGGGGGAAAAATAGATACGCAGTATTTT.

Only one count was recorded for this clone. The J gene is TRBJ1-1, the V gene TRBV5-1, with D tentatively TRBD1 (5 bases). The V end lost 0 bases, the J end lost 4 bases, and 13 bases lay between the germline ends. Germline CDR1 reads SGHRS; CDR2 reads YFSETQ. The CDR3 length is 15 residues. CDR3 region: CASSLVVGGITEAFF. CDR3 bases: TGCGCCAGCAGCTTGGTTGTCGGGGGAATCACTGAAGCTTTCTTT.

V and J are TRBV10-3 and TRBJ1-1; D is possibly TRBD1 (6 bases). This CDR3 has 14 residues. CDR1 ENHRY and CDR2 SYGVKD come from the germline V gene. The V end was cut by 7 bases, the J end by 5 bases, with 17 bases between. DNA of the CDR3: TGTGCCATCACTGAATTACAGGGCGGGACTGAAGCTTTCTTT. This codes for CAITELQGGTEAFF.

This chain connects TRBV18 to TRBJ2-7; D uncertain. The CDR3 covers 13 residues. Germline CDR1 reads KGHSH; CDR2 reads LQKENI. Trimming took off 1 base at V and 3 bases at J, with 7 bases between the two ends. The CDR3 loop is CASSPQRDYEQYF. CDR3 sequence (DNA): TGTGCCAGCTCACCACAGCGTGACTACGAGCAGTACTTC. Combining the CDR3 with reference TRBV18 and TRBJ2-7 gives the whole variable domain NAGVMQNPRHLVRRRGQEARLRCSPMKGHSHVYWYRQLPEEGLKFMVYLQKENIIDESGMPKERFSAEFPKEGPSILRIQQVVRGDSAAYFCASSPQRDYEQYFGPGTRLTVT.

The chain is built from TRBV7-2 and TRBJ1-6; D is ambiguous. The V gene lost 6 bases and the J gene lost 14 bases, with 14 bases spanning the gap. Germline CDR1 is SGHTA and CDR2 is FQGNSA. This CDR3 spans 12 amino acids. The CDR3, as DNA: TGTGCCAGCAGTCACACGGGTGGGGCCCTCCACTTT. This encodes CASSHTGGALHF.

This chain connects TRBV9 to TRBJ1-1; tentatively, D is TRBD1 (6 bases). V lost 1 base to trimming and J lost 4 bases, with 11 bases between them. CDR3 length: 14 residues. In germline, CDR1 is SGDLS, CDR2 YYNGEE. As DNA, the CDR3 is TGTGCCAGCAGCGTAACGGCAGGGGTCACTGAAGCTTTCTTT. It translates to CASSVTAGVTEAFF.

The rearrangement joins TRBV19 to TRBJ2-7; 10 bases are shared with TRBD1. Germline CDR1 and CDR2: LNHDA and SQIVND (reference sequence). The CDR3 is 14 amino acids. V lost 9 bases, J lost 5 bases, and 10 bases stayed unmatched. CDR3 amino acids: CASSYGQGVHEQYF. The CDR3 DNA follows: TGTGCCAGCTCCTACGGACAGGGGGTCCACGAGCAGTACTTC.

CDR3 coding DNA: TGCAGCGCCTCCTGGCGGGACAGGGGAGAGACCCAGTACTTC. Its protein is CSASWRDRGETQYF. The chain joins TRBV29-1 to TRBJ2-5; 10 nucleotides match TRBD1. The J segment lost 4 bases and the V segment lost 7 bases, leaving 9 bases of the junction unmatched. CDR1 is SQVTM and CDR2 is ANQGSEA in the germline V gene. The length of the CDR3 is 14 residues.

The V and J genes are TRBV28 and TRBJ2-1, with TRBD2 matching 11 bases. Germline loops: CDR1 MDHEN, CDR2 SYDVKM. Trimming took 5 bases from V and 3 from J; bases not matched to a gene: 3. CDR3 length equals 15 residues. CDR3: CASSIAGGVYNEQFF. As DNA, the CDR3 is TGTGCCAGCAGTATAGCGGGAGGGGTCTACAATGAGCAGTTCTTC.

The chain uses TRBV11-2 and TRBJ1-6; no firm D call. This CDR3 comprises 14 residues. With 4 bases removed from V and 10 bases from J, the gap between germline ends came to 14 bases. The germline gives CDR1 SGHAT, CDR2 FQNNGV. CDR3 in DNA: TGTGCCAGCAGCTGGGATCGGGGTGCCTCACCCCTCCACTTT. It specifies CASSWDRGASPLHF.

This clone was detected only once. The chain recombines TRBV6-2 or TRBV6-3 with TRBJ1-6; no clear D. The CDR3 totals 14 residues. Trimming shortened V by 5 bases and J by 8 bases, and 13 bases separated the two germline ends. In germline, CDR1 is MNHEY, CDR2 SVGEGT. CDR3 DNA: TGTGCCAGCAGTCGAATGACAAGGGATTCACCCCTCCACTTT. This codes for CASSRMTRDSPLHF.

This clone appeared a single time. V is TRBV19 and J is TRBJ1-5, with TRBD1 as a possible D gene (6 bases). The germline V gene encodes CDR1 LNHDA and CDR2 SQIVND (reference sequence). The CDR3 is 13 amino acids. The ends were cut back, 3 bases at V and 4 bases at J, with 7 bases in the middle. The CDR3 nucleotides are TGTGCCAGTAGTATTGGACAGAATCAGCCCCAGCATTTT. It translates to CASSIGQNQPQHF.

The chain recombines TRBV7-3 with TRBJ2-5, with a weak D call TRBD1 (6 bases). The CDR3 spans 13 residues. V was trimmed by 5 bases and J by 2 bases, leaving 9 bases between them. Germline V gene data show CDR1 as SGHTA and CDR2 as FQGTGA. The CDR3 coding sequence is TGTGCCAGCAGCCCAGGGGTACAAGAGACCCAGTACTTC. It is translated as CASSPGVQETQYF.